The rows below give T cell receptor beta chains drawn from one sample of a study of blood T cell repertoires in COVID-19. Sequencing was performed with immunoSEQ multiplex PCR; in TCRdb, only in-frame clones are kept and a portion is missing. This table holds approximately 480,000 clones, about 85% found once. Source material: PBMCs or T cells enriched from blood (not recorded which). The origin of the receptors is a young woman who had recovered from COVID-19. The CDR3 runs from the conserved cysteine through the conserved F or W. A D gene is named only where the DNA matches it firmly. Rows may omit the clone size; those that give it use once, few, many or a size class.

v_gene: TRBV25-1
d_gene: TRBD1
abundance: .
j_gene: TRBJ1-1
CDR3nt: TGTGCCAGCAGTGTTCTGGGCAGGGGGGCTTTCTTT
CDR3aa: CASSVLGRGAFF

v_gene: TRBV5-5
d_gene: .
abundance: .
j_gene: TRBJ1-5
CDR3nt: TGTGCCAGCAGCCCTAATTCGGGGGGCCGGCAGCCCCAGCATTTT
CDR3aa: CASSPNSGGRQPQHF

v_gene: TRBV7-8
d_gene: TRBD1
abundance: .
j_gene: TRBJ2-1
CDR3nt: TGTGCCAGCAGCCCCCCCGGGACAGGGTCGAAATACAATGAGCAGTTCTTC
CDR3aa: CASSPPGTGSKYNEQFF

v_gene: TRBV11-2
d_gene: TRBD1
abundance: .
j_gene: TRBJ1-6
CDR3nt: TGTGCCAGCAGCATGACGGGACAGAAGCCCTCACCCCTCCACTTT
CDR3aa: CASSMTGQKPSPLHF

v_gene: TRBV6-5
d_gene: .
abundance: .
j_gene: TRBJ2-7
CDR3nt: TGTGCCAGCAGTTCCGCAGGGCGGAATTACGAGCAGTACTTC
CDR3aa: CASSSAGRNYEQYF

v_gene: TRBV5-4
d_gene: TRBD2
abundance: .
j_gene: TRBJ2-1
CDR3nt: TGTGCCAGCAGCGCGGGGGGCGGAGTCTACAATGAGCAGTTCTTC
CDR3aa: CASSAGGGVYNEQFF

v_gene: TRBV6-4
d_gene: .
abundance: .
j_gene: TRBJ2-2
CDR3nt: TGTGCCAGCAGGCGGACAACGAACACCGGGGAGCTGTTTTTT
CDR3aa: CASRRTTNTGELFF

v_gene: TRBV5-1
d_gene: .
abundance: .
j_gene: TRBJ1-1
CDR3nt: TGCGCCAGCAGCTTGTATCCAGGGAACACTGAAGCTTTCTTT
CDR3aa: CASSLYPGNTEAFF

v_gene: TRBV6-1
d_gene: TRBD1
abundance: .
j_gene: TRBJ1-4
CDR3nt: TGTGCCAGCAGTGAAGGACAGGGAGATGGTGTGTTTTTT
CDR3aa: CASSEGQGDGVFF

v_gene: TRBV28
d_gene: TRBD1
abundance: .
j_gene: TRBJ1-2
CDR3nt: TGTGCCAGCAGTATGCTACAGGGGACCTATGGCTACACCTTC
CDR3aa: CASSMLQGTYGYTF

v_gene: TRBV30
d_gene: TRBD1
abundance: .
j_gene: TRBJ1-1
CDR3nt: TGTGCCTGGAGTGTACAGGGGGCCGGCGTGGTCACTGAAGCTTTCTTT
CDR3aa: CAWSVQGAGVVTEAFF

v_gene: TRBV9
d_gene: TRBD2
abundance: .
j_gene: TRBJ2-7
CDR3nt: TGTGCCAGCAGCCCCCGTCGGGGGGACTACGAGCAGTACTTC
CDR3aa: CASSPRRGDYEQYF

v_gene: TRBV12-3/TRBV12-4
d_gene: TRBD2
abundance: .
j_gene: TRBJ2-3
CDR3nt: TGTGCCAGCAGTCCGCGGGGGTTCGATACGCAGTATTTT
CDR3aa: CASSPRGFDTQYF

v_gene: TRBV28
d_gene: TRBD2
abundance: once
j_gene: TRBJ2-1
CDR3nt: TGTGCCAGCACCACTGGGACTAGGGAAGGTGAGCAGTTCTTC
CDR3aa: CASTTGTREGEQFF

v_gene: TRBV11-2
d_gene: TRBD2
abundance: .
j_gene: TRBJ2-3
CDR3nt: TGTGCCAGCAGCTTACGGGGACTAGCGACAGATACGCAGTATTTT
CDR3aa: CASSLRGLATDTQYF